This T cell receptor beta chain was recorded in a study of blood T cell repertoires in COVID-19. Study details: Nucleic acid was either cDNA or gDNA, and it came from T cells, B-cell-depleted T cells, or PBMCs.

This CDR3 is built from 12 residues. The V end lost 4 bases, the J end lost 8 bases, and 10 bases lay between the germline ends. CDR1 SGHNT and CDR2 YYREEE come from the germline V gene (reference sequence). Assay: immunoSEQ multiplex PCR; the TCRdb copy retains only in-frame clones and omits some. The top ten clones hold about an eighth of a sample with around 160,000 clones, 85% to 90% of them seen once. The source is a young man with COVID-19, enrolled during active disease. The sequenced sample consisted of peripheral blood. The V gene is TRBV5-4, the J gene TRBJ2-1; tentative D call: TRBD2 (5 bases). The chain's CDR3 is CASSQLDDEQFF. The CDR3 bases are TGTGCCAGCAGCCAACTAGACGATGAGCAGTTCTTC.